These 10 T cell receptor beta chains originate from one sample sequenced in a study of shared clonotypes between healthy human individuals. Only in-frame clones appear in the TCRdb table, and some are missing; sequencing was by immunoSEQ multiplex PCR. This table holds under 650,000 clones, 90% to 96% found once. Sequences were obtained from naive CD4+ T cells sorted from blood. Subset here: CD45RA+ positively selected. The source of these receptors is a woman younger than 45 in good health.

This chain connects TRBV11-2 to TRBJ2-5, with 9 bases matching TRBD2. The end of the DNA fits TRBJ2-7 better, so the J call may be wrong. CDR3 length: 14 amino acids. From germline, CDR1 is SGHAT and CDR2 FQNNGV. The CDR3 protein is CASSQTSGPYEQYF. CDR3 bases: TGTGCCAGCAGCCAGACTAGCGGACCCTACGAGCAGTACTTC.

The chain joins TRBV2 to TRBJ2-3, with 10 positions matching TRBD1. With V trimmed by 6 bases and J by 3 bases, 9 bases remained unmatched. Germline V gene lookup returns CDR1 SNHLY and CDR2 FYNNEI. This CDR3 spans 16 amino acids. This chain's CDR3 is CASRGPRDRGTDTQYF. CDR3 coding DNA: TGTGCCAGCAGAGGACCTCGGGACAGGGGTACAGATACGCAGTATTTT.

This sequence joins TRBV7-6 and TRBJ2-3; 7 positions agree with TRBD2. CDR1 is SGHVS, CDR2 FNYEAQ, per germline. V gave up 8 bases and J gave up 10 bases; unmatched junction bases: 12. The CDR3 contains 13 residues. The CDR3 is CASSLAERTSQYF. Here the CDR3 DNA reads TGTGCCAGCTCGCTAGCGGAAAGGACTTCGCAGTATTTT.

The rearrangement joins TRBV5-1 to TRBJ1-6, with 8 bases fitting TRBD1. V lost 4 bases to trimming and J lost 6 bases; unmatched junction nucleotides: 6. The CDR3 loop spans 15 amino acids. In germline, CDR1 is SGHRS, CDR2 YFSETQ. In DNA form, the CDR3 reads TGCGCCAGCAGCGTTACAGGGGGATCTAATTCACCCCTCCACTTT. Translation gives CASSVTGGSNSPLHF. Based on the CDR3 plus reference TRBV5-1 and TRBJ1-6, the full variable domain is KAGVTQTPRYLIKTRGQQVTLSCSPISGHRSVSWYQQTPGQGLQFLFEYFSETQRNKGNFPGRFSGRQFSNSRSEMNVSTLELGDSALYLCASSVTGGSNSPLHFGNGTRLTVT.

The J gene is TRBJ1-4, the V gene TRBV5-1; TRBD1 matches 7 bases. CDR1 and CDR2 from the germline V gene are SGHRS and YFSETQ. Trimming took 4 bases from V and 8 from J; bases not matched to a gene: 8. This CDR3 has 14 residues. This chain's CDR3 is CASSPRQGEEKLFF. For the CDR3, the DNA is TGCGCCAGCAGCCCGAGACAGGGAGAAGAAAAACTGTTTTTT.

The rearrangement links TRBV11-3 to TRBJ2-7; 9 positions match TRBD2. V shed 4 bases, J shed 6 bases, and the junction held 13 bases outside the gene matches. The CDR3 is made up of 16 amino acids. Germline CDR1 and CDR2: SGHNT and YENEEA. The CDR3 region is CASSSPRLAVLSEQYF. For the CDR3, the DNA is TGTGCCAGCAGCTCACCCCGACTAGCGGTGTTATCCGAGCAGTACTTC.

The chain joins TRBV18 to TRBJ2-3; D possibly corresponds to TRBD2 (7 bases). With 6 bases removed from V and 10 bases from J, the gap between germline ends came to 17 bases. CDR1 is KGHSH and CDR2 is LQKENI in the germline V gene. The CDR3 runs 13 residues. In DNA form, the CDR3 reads TGTGCCAGCTCGGGGGGGCATGTGGATGCGCAGTATTTT. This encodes CASSGGHVDAQYF.

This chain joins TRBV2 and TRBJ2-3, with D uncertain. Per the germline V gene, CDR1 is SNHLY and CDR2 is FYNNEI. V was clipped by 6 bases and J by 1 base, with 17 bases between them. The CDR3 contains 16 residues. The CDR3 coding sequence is TGTGCCAGCAGCGCCGCCAGACTCCCGGGCACAGATACGCAGTATTTT. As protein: CASSAARLPGTDTQYF.

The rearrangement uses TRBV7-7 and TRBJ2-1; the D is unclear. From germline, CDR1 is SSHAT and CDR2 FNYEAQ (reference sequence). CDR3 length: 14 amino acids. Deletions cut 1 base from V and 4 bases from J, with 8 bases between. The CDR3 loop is CASSLGLRYNEQFF. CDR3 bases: TGTGCCAGCAGCTTAGGTCTACGTTACAATGAGCAGTTCTTC.

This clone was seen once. For the CDR3, the DNA is TGTGCCAGCAGTTCCGGGGTGAGATATGGCTACACCTTC. Translating it yields CASSSGVRYGYTF. This rearrangement joins TRBV28 to TRBJ1-2; D remains ambiguous. The V end lost 4 bases, the J end lost 5 bases, and 11 bases lay between the germline ends. From germline, CDR1 is MDHEN and CDR2 SYDVKM. The CDR3 consists of 13 residues.